This T cell receptor (beta chain) was captured in a study of CD4 T cells in relation to SARS-CoV-2 and coronaviruses (dated by TCRdb to the early 2020s). As for the study more broadly: In the ViraFEST assay, PBMCs were cultured with antigen for less than eleven days, after which TCR beta CDR3s were sequenced to identify clonal expansions specific to the antigen. A median age of roughly 39 years, with a range of about 21 to 80 years, was recorded for the full convalescent cohort of around twelve patients. Shared crossreactive spike epitopes were mapped to their HLA restriction using patient-derived lymphoblastoid cell lines. A different, Illumina-based TCR-beta assay was used to sequence expansion assays from other donors in the study. The Adaptive Biotechnologies TCR-sequencing kit was used to sequence samples from a few pre-COVID donors and the naive versus memory experiments, whereas other data were Illumina-based. The roughly 12 convalescent patients included 8 males and 4 females; two subjects were Hispanic. Memory CD4+ T cell crossreactivity between SARS-CoV-2 and common cold coronavirus spike proteins was assessed at the TCR clonotype level in the study.

V lost 6 bases and J lost 8 bases; the stretch between them is 25 bases long. Counted from cysteine to phenylalanine, this CDR3 has 17 amino acids. CDR3 DNA is the only sequence kept; it has 51 bases, read in frame from the first base. The CDR1 and CDR2 encoded by the germline V gene (reference sequence) are LNHDA and SQIVND. CEF-cultured naive and memory CD4+ T cell DNA received survey-level immunoSEQ TCR-beta sequencing. In the source study's methods: Preprocessing removed nonproductive sequences and CDR3s not starting with C, not ending with F or W, or shorter than 7 amino acids. Antigen-specific clonotypes were called with the MANAFEST web app, based on expansion relative to reference and other culture wells. A clone was considered positive if significant expansion relative to the reference culture was observed in 2 of 3 replicate wells at an FDR below 0.05. For a clone to be considered positive, significant expansion relative to all other tandem wells and an odds ratio above 5 were also required. Cultured and uncultured naive and memory CD4+ repertoires were searched for previously identified spike- and CEF-reactive CDR3s. Pairwise Levenshtein distance, computed with the stringdist R package after three terminal residues were trimmed from each end, was used as the measure of CDR3 homology. TCRdb carries this immuneACCESS record with in-frame sequences only. Its versions omit some clonotypes, under half of them owing to an unresolved V gene in the studies checked, with the rest unexplained. That table is the source of V, J and clone size, and D and trimming were worked out from the DNA. The sample yields about 36,000 clones; around four fifths were counted once. The ten largest clones capture 2.8% of the sample.

As concerns this clone: It lacks a known antigen. Base quality data are lacking; no much larger clone is found one base away.

Naive and memory CD4+ T cells were separated from cryopreserved PBMCs by first enriching for CD4 and then performing EasySep naive CD4+ T cell enrichment. Sorted naive or memory CD4+ T cells (about 100,000) were cultured 1:1 with T cell-depleted PBMCs and CEF peptides for over 9 days. Triplicate replicate wells were generally used for each peptide culture condition. Ficoll-Paque PLUS gradient centrifugation was used to isolate PBMCs from either whole blood or leukapheresis product. The PBMCs went either fresh into the expansion assay or into cryopreservation at -140 degrees C. The QIAamp Micro DNA Kit was used to extract genomic DNA from the CD4+ T cells. What the research found in general, with its limitations: Significantly weaker SARS-CoV-2-driven expansion was shown by crossreactive clones than by monoreactive clones, consistent with antigenic imprinting. Sequencing naive versus memory cells indicated that the assay picks up memory recall responses, not primary responses primed during culture. Because no donor provided both pre-pandemic and post-infection samples, tracing the source of pre-existing responses was limited. In about 60% of donors, memory CD4+ clonotypes turned up that crossrecognized SARS-CoV-2 and at least one common cold coronavirus spike. Crossreactivity analysis centred on spike protein, so crossreactivity against other viral proteins was not assessed. The study was constrained by small numbers of patients and of tested TCRs.

The receptor chain draws on TRBV19 and TRBJ2-2; confidence is insufficient to name the D gene. Sequencing was done on a sample of memory CD4+ T cells from PBMCs, cultured in vitro. The cell subset or site label for this specimen denotes: memory (non-naive) CD4+ T cells. The clonotype was recovered from an adult with COVID-19. CDR3 region: CASSSPGPVRDPGELFF. The DNA sequence follows: TGTGCCAGTAGCTCTCCCGGACCTGTGCGAGATCCTGGGGAGCTGTTTTTT.